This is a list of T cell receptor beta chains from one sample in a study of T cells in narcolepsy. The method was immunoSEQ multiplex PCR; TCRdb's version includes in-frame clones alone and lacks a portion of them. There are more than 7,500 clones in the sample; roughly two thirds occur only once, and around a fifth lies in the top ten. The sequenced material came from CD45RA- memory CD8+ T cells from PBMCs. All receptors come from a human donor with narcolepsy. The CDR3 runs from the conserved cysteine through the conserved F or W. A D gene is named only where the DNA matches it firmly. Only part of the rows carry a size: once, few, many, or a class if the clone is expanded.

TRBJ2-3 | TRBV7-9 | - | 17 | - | TGTGCCAGCAGCCCTGGCCCCAAGGACAGCCGCACAGATACGCAGTATTTT | CASSPGPKDSRTDTQYF
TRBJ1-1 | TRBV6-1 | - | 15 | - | TGTGCCACACTTCCGGGACTCTCTATGAACACTGAAGCTTTCTTT | CATLPGLSMNTEAFF
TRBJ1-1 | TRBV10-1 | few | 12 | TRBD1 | TGCGCCAGCAGTGCCGACAGGGGGGAAGCTTTCTTT | CASSADRGEAFF
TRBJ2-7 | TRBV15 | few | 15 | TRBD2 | TGTGCCACCAGCAGAGAAGCGGGAAACTCCTACGAGCAGTACTTC | CATSREAGNSYEQYF
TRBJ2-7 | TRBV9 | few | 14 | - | TGTGCCAGCAGCGTAAGGGGGGAGCGGGGCGAGCAGTACTTC | CASSVRGERGEQYF
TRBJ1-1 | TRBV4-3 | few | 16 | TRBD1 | TGCGCCAGCAGCCAAGATGGGACAGGCACGAACACTGAAGCTTTCTTT | CASSQDGTGTNTEAFF
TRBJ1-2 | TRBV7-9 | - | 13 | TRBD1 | TGTGCCAGCAGCTACAGGGGGCTGGATGGCTACACCTTC | CASSYRGLDGYTF
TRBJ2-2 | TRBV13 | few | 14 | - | TGTGCCAGCAGCTTAAGCCTGAACACCGGGGAGCTGTTTTTT | CASSLSLNTGELFF
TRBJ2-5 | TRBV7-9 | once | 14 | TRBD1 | TGTGCCAGCAGCCAGACAGGGAAGAGAGAGACCCAGTACTTC | CASSQTGKRETQYF
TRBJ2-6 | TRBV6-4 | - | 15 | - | TGTGCCAGCAGTGACGGACACTCTGGGGCCAACGTCCTGACTTTC | CASSDGHSGANVLTF
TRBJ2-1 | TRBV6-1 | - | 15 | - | TGTGCCAGCAGTTTTCTCGAGGGGCCCCGGGATGAGCAGTTCTTC | CASSFLEGPRDEQFF
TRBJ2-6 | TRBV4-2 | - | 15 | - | TGTGCCAGCAGCGAGACAGCCTCTGGGGCCAACGTCCTGACTTTC | CASSETASGANVLTF
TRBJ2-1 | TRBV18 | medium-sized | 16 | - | TGTGCCAGCTCACCACTAGCCGGGGGCGATCACAATGAGCAGTTCTTC | CASSPLAGGDHNEQFF
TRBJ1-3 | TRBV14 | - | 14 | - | TGTGCCAGCAGCCAGAGTACGGGAGGAAACACCATATATTTT | CASSQSTGGNTIYF
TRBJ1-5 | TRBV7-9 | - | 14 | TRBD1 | TGTGCCAGCAGCCAGGGGGTTAGCAATCAGCCCCAGCATTTT | CASSQGVSNQPQHF
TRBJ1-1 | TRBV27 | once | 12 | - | TGTGCCAGCAGTTTACTCGGCACTGAAGCTTTCTTT | CASSLLGTEAFF
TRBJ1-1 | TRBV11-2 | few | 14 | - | TGCGCCAGCAGCCTTACGGACGGTCACACTGAAGCTTTCTTT | CASSLTDGHTEAFF
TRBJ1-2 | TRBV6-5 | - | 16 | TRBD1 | TGTGCCAGCAGTTACTCAGACAGGGAAGCCCACTATGGCTACACCTTC | CASSYSDREAHYGYTF
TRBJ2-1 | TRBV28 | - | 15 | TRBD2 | TGTGCCAGCGGGGCTAGCGGGTCGGCCTACAATGAGCAGTTCTTC | CASGASGSAYNEQFF
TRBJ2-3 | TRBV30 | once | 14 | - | TGTGCCTGGACCCCAGTGGGGGCGGGAGATACGCAGTATTTT | CAWTPVGAGDTQYF
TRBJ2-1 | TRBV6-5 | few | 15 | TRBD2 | TGTGCCAGCAGCCCCAGCGGGGCCCCCTACAATGAGCAGTTCTTC | CASSPSGAPYNEQFF
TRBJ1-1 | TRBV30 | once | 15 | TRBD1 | TGTGCCTGGACGACCGGGACAGGGGTGAACACTGAAGCTTTCTTT | CAWTTGTGVNTEAFF
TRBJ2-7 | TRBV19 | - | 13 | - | TGTGCCAGTAGTATCCCCGGGACCTACGAGCAGTACTTC | CASSIPGTYEQYF
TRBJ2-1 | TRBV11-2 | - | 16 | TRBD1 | TGTGCCAGCAGCTTAGATATCGGGACAGGGGACAATGAGCAGTTCTTC | CASSLDIGTGDNEQFF
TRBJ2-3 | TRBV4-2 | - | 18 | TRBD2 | TGTGCCAGCAGCCCGGGACTAGCGGGGGGGCCTAGCACAGATACGCAGTATTTT | CASSPGLAGGPSTDTQYF
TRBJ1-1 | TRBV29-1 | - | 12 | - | TGCAGCGTTGACTCATTAGGGGCTCAAGCTTTCTTT | CSVDSLGAQAFF
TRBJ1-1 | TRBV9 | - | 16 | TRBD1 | TGTGCCAGCAGCGTAGTAGGGACAGGAATGGAAACTGAAGCTTTCTTT | CASSVVGTGMETEAFF
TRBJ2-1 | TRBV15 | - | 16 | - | TGTGCCACCAGCAGAAAGGGACTGGAGGGAGGCAATGAGCAGTTCTTC | CATSRKGLEGGNEQFF
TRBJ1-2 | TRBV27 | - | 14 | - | TGTGCCAGCAGCCCAGCCGGGGGCGCGAACGGCTACACCTTC | CASSPAGGANGYTF
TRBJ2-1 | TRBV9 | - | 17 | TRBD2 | TGTGCCAGCAGCGTAGAGGACCCAGCGGGGGGGCTGAATGAGCAGTTCTTC | CASSVEDPAGGLNEQFF
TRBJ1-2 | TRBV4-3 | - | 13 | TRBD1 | TGCGCCAGCAGCCCCCGGACAGGGGATGGCTACACCTTC | CASSPRTGDGYTF
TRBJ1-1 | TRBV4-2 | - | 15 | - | TGTGCCAGCAGCTTGTACCAGAATATGAACACTGAAGCTTTCTTT | CASSLYQNMNTEAFF
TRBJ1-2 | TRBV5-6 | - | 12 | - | TGTGCCAGCAGCCACGGGACGGATGGCTACACCTTC | CASSHGTDGYTF
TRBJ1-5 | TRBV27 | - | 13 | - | TGTGCCAGCAGTCTCTCAGGTGTTCAGCCCCAGCATTTT | CASSLSGVQPQHF
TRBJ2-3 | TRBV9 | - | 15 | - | TGTGCCAGCAGACTAGCCCTCGGGGGTTCAGATACGCAGTATTTT | CASRLALGGSDTQYF
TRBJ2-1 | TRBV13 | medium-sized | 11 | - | TGTGCCAGCAGCGAAGTCAATGAGCAGTTCTTC | CASSEVNEQFF
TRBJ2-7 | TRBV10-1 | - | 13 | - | TGCGCCAGCAGTATAGCCCGGTCAAGCGAGCAGTACTTC | CASSIARSSEQYF
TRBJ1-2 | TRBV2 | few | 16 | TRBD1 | TGTGCCAGCAGTGAAGCGCTTCGGGACAGGGGAGGAGGCTACACCTTC | CASSEALRDRGGGYTF
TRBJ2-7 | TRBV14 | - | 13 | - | TGTGCCAGCAGCCTTACTTCCTCTAGCGAGCAGTACTTC | CASSLTSSSEQYF
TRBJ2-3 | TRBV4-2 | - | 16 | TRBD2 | TGTGCCAGCAGCCAAGGGACTAGCGGGGGGGCAGATACGCAGTATTTT | CASSQGTSGGADTQYF
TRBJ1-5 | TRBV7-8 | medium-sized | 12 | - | TGTGCCAGCAGCTTAGCGTCACAGCCCCAGCATTTT | CASSLASQPQHF
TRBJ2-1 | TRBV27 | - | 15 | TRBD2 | TGTGCCAGCAACGGCGGGGGGGGACCCTACAATGAGCAGTTCTTC | CASNGGGGPYNEQFF
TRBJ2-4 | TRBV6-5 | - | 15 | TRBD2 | TGTGCCAGCAGTTACGGGAGGGAGGGTGGAAACATTCAGTACTTC | CASSYGREGGNIQYF
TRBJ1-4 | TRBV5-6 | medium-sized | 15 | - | TGTGCCAGCAGCGGGGTGGGGGAAACTAATGAAAAACTGTTTTTT | CASSGVGETNEKLFF
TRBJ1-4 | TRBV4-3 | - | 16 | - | TGCGCCAGCAGCCAAGTCCCGCCAGGGGAGGGGGAAAAACTGTTTTTT | CASSQVPPGEGEKLFF
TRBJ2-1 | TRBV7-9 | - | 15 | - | TGTGCCAGCAGCTTAGGCGGTCCCCCCTACAATGAGCAGTTCTTC | CASSLGGPPYNEQFF
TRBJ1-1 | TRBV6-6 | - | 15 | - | TGTGCCACACTTCCGGGACTCTCTATGAACACTGAAGCTTTCTTT | CATLPGLSMNTEAFF
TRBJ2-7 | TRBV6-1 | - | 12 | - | TGTGCCAGCAGTAGAGGGGTCGACGAGCAGTACTTC | CASSRGVDEQYF
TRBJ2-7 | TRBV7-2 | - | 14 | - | TGTGCCGGCAGCTTATGGGGGGACGAGGCCGAGCAGTACTTC | CAGSLWGDEAEQYF
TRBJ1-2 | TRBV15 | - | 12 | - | TGTGCCACCAGCGAAAAAAGGGCAGGCTACACCTTC | CATSEKRAGYTF
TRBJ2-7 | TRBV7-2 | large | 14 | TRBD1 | TGTGCCAGCAGCCATATACAGGGGGCAGGTGAGCAGTACTTC | CASSHIQGAGEQYF
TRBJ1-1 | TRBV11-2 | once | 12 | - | TGTGCCAGCAGCTCCCAGACGGCTGAAGCTTTCTTT | CASSSQTAEAFF
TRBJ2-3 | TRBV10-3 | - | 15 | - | TGTGCCATCAGTGAGGGGGCAGGGGGCACAGATACGCAGTATTTT | CAISEGAGGTDTQYF
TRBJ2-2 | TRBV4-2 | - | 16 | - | TGTGCCAGCAGCCAAGATGAAGGCCTAGACACCGGGGAGCTGTTTTTT | CASSQDEGLDTGELFF
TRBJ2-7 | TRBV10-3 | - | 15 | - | TGTGCCATCAGTGACAAAGGGATAAGCTCCTACGAGCAGTACTTC | CAISDKGISSYEQYF
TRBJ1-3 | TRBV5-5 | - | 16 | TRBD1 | TGTGCCAGCAGCCAACAGACAGGGCCGAGAGGAAACACCATATATTTT | CASSQQTGPRGNTIYF
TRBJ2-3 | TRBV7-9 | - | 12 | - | TGTGCCAGCAGGGGCGACGTTTCGTATGGGTATTTT | CASRGDVSYGYF
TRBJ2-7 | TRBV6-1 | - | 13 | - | TGTGCCAGTTCGGACAGCCAAAACTACGAGCAGTACTTC | CASSDSQNYEQYF
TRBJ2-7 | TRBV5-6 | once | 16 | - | TGTGCCAGCAGCCCCTTACAGACAGGAAGCTCCTACGAGCAGTACTTC | CASSPLQTGSSYEQYF
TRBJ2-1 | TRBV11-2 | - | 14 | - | TGTGCCAGCAGTACGGGGGACAGTCTCGATGAGCAGTTCTTC | CASSTGDSLDEQFF